These 12 T cell receptor beta chains were sequenced from one sample in a study of T cell responses to AZD1222 COVID-19 vaccine. The repertoire was sequenced with immunoSEQ multiplex PCR; TCRdb's copy has only in-frame clones and lacks some. The sample carries 190,000 or so clones, 88% recorded once. Here the sequenced sample was peripheral blood, taken 28 days after the second AZD1222 dose. All receptors come from an adult who received the AZD1222 COVID-19 vaccine.

V gene TRBV7-2 combines with J gene TRBJ2-1; D is unclear. The CDR3 has 11 amino acids. Between the trimmed V and J ends, which lost 5 bases and 4 bases, there was a span of 3 bases. Germline V lookup: CDR1 SGHTA, CDR2 FQGNSA. CDR3 coding DNA: TGTGCCAGCAGCGATTACAATGAGCAGTTCTTC. This encodes CASSDYNEQFF. The full variable domain, with the rest looked up from reference TRBV7-2 and TRBJ2-1, is GAGVSQSPSNKVTEKGKDVELRCDPISGHTALYWYRQSLGQGLEFLIYFQGNSAPDKSGLPSDRFSAERTGGSVSTLTIQRTQQEDSAVYLCASSDYNEQFFGPGTRLTVL.

The chain recombines TRBV9 with TRBJ1-1; D is unresolved. Trimming shortened V by 0 bases and J by 4 bases, and 7 bases separated the two germline ends. This CDR3 is built from 13 residues. Germline CDR1 is SGDLS and CDR2 is YYNGEE. In DNA, the CDR3 is TGTGCCAGCAGCGTAGGCCAATCCACTGAAGCTTTCTTT. Encoded protein: CASSVGQSTEAFF.

The genes are TRBV19 and TRBJ2-2; D possibly corresponds to TRBD2 (5 bases). Trimming left V 7 bases short and J 5 bases short, with 20 bases between. The length of the CDR3 is 16 residues. Germline V gene sequence: CDR1 LNHDA, CDR2 SQIVND (reference sequence). CDR3 coding DNA: TGTGCCAGTACGGGGATGACATGGAAGAAAACCGGGGAGCTGTTTTTT. Its protein product is CASTGMTWKKTGELFF.

The V and J genes are TRBV11-2 and TRBJ2-1; 9 bases agree with TRBD2. This CDR3 region has 13 residues. Germline CDR1 and CDR2: SGHAT and FQNNGV. V lost 5 bases to trimming and J lost 8 bases; unmatched junction nucleotides: 4. DNA for the CDR3: TGTGCCAGCAGCGTGGGACTAGCAGATGAGCAGTTCTTC. It encodes CASSVGLADEQFF.

The rearrangement links TRBV6-5 to TRBJ2-3; 8 nucleotides match TRBD2. CDR1 MNHEY and CDR2 SVGAGI come from the germline V gene. With 7 bases clipped from V and 6 bases from J, the junction kept 9 bases outside the gene matches. This CDR3 has 14 amino acids. CDR3 sequence: CASTQSGRGDTQYF. The CDR3 DNA follows: TGTGCCAGCACCCAAAGCGGGAGAGGGGATACGCAGTATTTT.

This rearrangement joins TRBV2 to TRBJ2-1; D is ambiguous. The CDR3 loop spans 19 amino acids. Trimming removed 2 bases at V and 7 bases at J, with 27 bases between. Germline V gives CDR1 SNHLY, CDR2 FYNNEI. CDR3 loop: CASSERMGRAGRGKNEQFF. The DNA of the CDR3 is TGTGCCAGCAGTGAAAGGATGGGAAGAGCAGGCCGAGGAAAAAATGAGCAGTTCTTC. The full variable domain, its missing parts supplied by reference TRBV2 and TRBJ2-1, is EPEVTQTPSHQVTQMGQEVILRCVPISNHLYFYWYRQILGQKVEFLVSFYNNEISEKSEIFDDQFSVERPDGSNFTLKIRSTKLEDSAMYFCASSERMGRAGRGKNEQFFGPGTRLTVL.

This chain uses TRBV5-4 with TRBJ2-7; TRBD1 matches 9 bases. CDR3 length: 14 amino acids. Germline V gives CDR1 SGHNT, CDR2 YYREEE (reference sequence). V was pared by 7 bases and J by 1 base, with 6 bases of the junction left unmatched. The CDR3 nucleotides read TGTGCCAGCGCCCGGGGGACAGGGTCCTACGAGCAGTACTTC. As protein: CASARGTGSYEQYF.

CDR3 sequence reads: CASSAGLAPRELFF. CDR3 nucleotides: TGTGCCAGCAGCGCGGGACTAGCCCCTCGGGAGCTGTTTTTT. The V gene is TRBV9, the J gene TRBJ2-2; 9 bases agree with TRBD2. CDR3 length equals 14 residues. The germline CDR1 and CDR2 sequences are SGDLS and YYNGEE. V gave up 3 bases and J gave up 9 bases; unmatched junction bases: 6.

The chain is built from TRBV30 and TRBJ1-5, with D unclear. V lost 0 bases, J lost 2 bases, and 11 bases lay in between. In germline, CDR1 is GTSNPN, CDR2 SVGIG (reference sequence). This CDR3 has 15 residues. The CDR3 bases are TGTGCCTGGAGTGTAAGATTAAGGGGCAATCAGCCCCAGCATTTT. It yields the protein CAWSVRLRGNQPQHF.

The chain couples TRBV4-3 to TRBJ1-2; D is undetermined. The CDR3 spans 12 residues. The germline CDR1 and CDR2 sequences are LGHNA and YSLEER. V was shortened by 1 base and J by 7 bases, with 7 bases between the two germline ends. Written as DNA, the CDR3 is TGCGCCAGCAGCCAAGGACTATCTGGCTACACCTTC. It translates to CASSQGLSGYTF.

J is TRBJ2-7 and V is TRBV6-2 or TRBV6-3, with 10 positions matching TRBD2. Trimming at V came to 5 bases and at J to 3 bases, leaving 4 bases not matched to a gene. From germline, CDR1 is MNHEY and CDR2 SVGEGT. The CDR3 length is 14 residues. The CDR3 reads CASSASGGGYEQYF. CDR3 sequence (DNA): TGTGCCAGCAGTGCCAGCGGGGGGGGCTACGAGCAGTACTTC.

This rearrangement joins TRBV21-1 to TRBJ1-6. TRBV21-1 is labeled a pseudogene. CDR3 length: 14 amino acids. The DNA for the CDR3 is TGTGCCCCCCGTACGGGGGGCCATAATTCACCCCTCCACTTT. Its protein product is CAPRTGGHNSPLHF.